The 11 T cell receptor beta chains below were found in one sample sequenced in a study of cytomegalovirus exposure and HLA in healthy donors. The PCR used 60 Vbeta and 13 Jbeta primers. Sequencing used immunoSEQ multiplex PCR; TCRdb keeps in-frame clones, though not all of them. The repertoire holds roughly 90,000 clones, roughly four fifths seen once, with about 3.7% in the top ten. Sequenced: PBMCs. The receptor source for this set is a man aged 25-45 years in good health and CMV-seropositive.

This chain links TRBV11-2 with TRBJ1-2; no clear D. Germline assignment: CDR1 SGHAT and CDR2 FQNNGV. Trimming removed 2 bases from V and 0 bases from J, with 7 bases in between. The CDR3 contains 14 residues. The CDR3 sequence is CASSLTLANYGYTF. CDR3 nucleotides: TGTGCCAGCAGCTTAACGTTAGCTAACTATGGCTACACCTTC.

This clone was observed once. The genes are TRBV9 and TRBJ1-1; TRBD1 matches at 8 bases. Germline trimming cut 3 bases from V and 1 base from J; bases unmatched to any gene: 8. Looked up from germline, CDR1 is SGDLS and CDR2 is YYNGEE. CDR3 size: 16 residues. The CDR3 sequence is CASSAFRGPANTEAFF. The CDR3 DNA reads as TGTGCCAGCAGCGCGTTCAGGGGGCCCGCGAACACTGAAGCTTTCTTT.

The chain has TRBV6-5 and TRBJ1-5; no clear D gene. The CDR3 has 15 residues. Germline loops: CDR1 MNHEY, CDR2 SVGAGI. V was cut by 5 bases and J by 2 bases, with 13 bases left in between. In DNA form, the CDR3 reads TGTGCCAGCAGTACGGACCGGACTGGCAATCAGCCCCAGCATTTT. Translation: CASSTDRTGNQPQHF.

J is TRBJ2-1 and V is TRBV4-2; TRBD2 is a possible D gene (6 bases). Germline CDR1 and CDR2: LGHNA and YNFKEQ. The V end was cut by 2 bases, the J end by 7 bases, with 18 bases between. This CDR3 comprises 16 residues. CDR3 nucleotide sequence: TGTGCCAGCAGCCAATTTGGGAGGAGGGCGCGGAATGAGCAGTTCTTC. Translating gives CASSQFGRRARNEQFF.

This chain's CDR3 is CASSFSGAYEQYF. The CDR3 DNA is TGTGCCAGCAGTTTTAGCGGGGCCTACGAGCAGTACTTC. This chain connects TRBV6-5 to TRBJ2-7, with 8 bases fitting TRBD2. The germline gives CDR1 MNHEY, CDR2 SVGAGI. CDR3 size: 13 residues. Trimming cost V 4 bases and J 2 bases; bases outside gene matches: 1.

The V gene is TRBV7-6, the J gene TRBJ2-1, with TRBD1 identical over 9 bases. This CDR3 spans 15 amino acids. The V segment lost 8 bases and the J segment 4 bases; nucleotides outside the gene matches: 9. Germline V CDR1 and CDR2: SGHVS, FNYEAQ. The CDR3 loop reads CASGWTGDKYNEQFF. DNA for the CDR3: TGTGCCAGCGGATGGACAGGGGATAAGTACAATGAGCAGTTCTTC.

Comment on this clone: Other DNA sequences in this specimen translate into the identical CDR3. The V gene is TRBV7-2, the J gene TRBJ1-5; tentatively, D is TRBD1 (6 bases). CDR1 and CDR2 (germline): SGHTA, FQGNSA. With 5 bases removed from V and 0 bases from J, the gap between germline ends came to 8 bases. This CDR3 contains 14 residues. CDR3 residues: CASSPDSSNQPQHF. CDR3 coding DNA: TGTGCCAGCAGCCCGGACAGTAGCAATCAGCCCCAGCATTTT.

The CDR3 protein is CASSQEAVDGPLYEQYF. The CDR3 region has the DNA TGTGCCAGCAGCCAAGAAGCGGTCGATGGTCCCCTCTACGAGCAGTACTTC. The chain couples TRBV4-2 to TRBJ2-7; possibly TRBD2 for D (5 bases). Deletions cut 0 bases from V and 3 bases from J, with 18 bases between. This CDR3 spans 17 amino acids. Germline CDR1 and CDR2: LGHNA and YNFKEQ.

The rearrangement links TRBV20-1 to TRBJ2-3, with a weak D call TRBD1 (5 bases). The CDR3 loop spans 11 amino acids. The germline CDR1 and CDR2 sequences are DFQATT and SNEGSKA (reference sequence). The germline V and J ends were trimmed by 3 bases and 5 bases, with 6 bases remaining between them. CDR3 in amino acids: CSASRVDTQYF. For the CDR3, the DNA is TGCAGTGCTAGCAGGGTAGATACGCAGTATTTT.

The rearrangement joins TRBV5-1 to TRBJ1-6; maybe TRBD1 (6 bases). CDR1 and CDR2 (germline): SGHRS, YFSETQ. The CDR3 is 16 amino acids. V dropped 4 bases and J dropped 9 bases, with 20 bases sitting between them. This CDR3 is CASSLAGAGDPSPLHF. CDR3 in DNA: TGCGCCAGCAGCCTGGCTGGGGCAGGGGATCCTTCACCCCTCCACTTT.

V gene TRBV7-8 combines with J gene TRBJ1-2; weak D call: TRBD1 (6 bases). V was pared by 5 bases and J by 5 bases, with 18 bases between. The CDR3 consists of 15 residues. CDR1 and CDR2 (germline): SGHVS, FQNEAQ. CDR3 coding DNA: TGTGCCAGCAGCCCACGAAACTTACAGGGTTATGGCTACACCTTC. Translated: CASSPRNLQGYGYTF.